Listed below are T cell receptor beta chains from one sample, sequenced in a study of blood T cell repertoires in COVID-19. Method: immunoSEQ multiplex PCR; TCRdb's copy keeps in-frame clones and lacks some. Among roughly 200,000 clones listed, roughly 80% were seen once. Sequencing input: peripheral blood. These receptors originate from a man aged 50 to 60 with active or convalescent COVID-19. CDR3s include the opening cysteine and the closing phenylalanine or tryptophan. D genes are given only for firm matches. Clone size appears in some rows only: once, few, many, or a class for an expanded clone.

V: TRBV5-4
length: 13
size: -
D: -
J: TRBJ1-1
CDR3: CASSLRQNTEAFF
DNA: TGTGCCAGCAGCTTAAGACAGAACACTGAAGCTTTCTTT

V: TRBV3-1/TRBV3-2
length: 14
size: -
D: -
J: TRBJ2-7
CDR3: CASSQATGSYEQYF
DNA: TGTGCCAGCAGCCAAGCTACGGGATCCTACGAGCAGTACTTC

V: TRBV5-1
length: 14
size: -
D: -
J: TRBJ2-7
CDR3: CASSLLSIESEQYF
DNA: TGCGCCAGCAGCTTGCTCTCGATTGAGAGCGAGCAGTACTTC

V: TRBV4-2
length: 15
size: -
D: -
J: TRBJ1-1
CDR3: CASSQDTDRNTEAFF
DNA: TGTGCCAGCAGCCAAGATACGGACAGGAACACTGAAGCTTTCTTT

V: TRBV18
length: 12
size: -
D: -
J: TRBJ1-5
CDR3: CASSAGGEAQHF
DNA: TGTGCCAGCTCCGCGGGGGGCGAGGCCCAGCATTTT

V: TRBV7-2
length: 14
size: -
D: TRBD1
J: TRBJ2-3
CDR3: CASSLYRGRDTQYF
DNA: TGTGCCAGCAGCTTGTACAGGGGGCGGGATACGCAGTATTTT

V: TRBV7-3
length: 15
size: -
D: TRBD1
J: TRBJ1-2
CDR3: CASSLGTGTFDGYTF
DNA: TGTGCCAGCAGCTTAGGGACAGGGACGTTTGATGGCTACACCTTC

V: TRBV19
length: 16
size: -
D: -
J: TRBJ2-2
CDR3: CASSIDRLGDTGELFF
DNA: TGTGCCAGTAGTATAGATCGGCTAGGGGACACCGGGGAGCTGTTTTTT

V: TRBV5-1
length: 15
size: few
D: TRBD1
J: TRBJ1-5
CDR3: CASSFDRGFDQPQHF
DNA: TGCGCCAGCAGCTTTGACAGGGGTTTCGATCAGCCCCAGCATTTT

V: TRBV11-1
length: 15
size: -
D: -
J: TRBJ2-1
CDR3: CASSLRGGTYNEQFF
DNA: TGTGCCAGCAGCTTAAGGGGGGGGACCTACAATGAGCAGTTCTTC

V: TRBV28
length: 15
size: -
D: TRBD1
J: TRBJ1-5
CDR3: CASSKWDRGNQPQHF
DNA: TGTGCCAGCAGTAAATGGGACAGGGGTAATCAGCCCCAGCATTTT

V: TRBV2
length: 17
size: -
D: -
J: TRBJ2-7
CDR3: CASSRASGQQGTYEQYF
DNA: TGTGCCAGCAGTCGGGCCAGCGGACAGCAAGGGACCTACGAGCAGTACTTC

V: TRBV19
length: 14
size: once
D: -
J: TRBJ1-4
CDR3: CASMGGITNEKLFF
DNA: TGTGCCAGTATGGGGGGGATCACTAATGAAAAACTGTTTTTT

V: TRBV5-6
length: 13
size: -
D: -
J: TRBJ2-2
CDR3: CASSLIPAGELFF
DNA: TGTGCCAGCAGCTTGATCCCGGCCGGGGAGCTGTTTTTT

V: TRBV7-2
length: 15
size: -
D: TRBD1
J: TRBJ1-4
CDR3: CASSSATGLSEKLFF
DNA: TGTGCCAGCAGTTCCGCGACAGGGCTCTCTGAAAAACTGTTTTTT

V: TRBV10-3
length: 13
size: -
D: -
J: TRBJ1-2
CDR3: CAISESRVYGYTF
DNA: TGTGCCATCAGTGAGTCGAGGGTGTATGGCTACACCTTC

V: TRBV5-4
length: 14
size: many
D: -
J: TRBJ2-5
CDR3: CASSSGQNQETQYF
DNA: TGTGCCAGCAGCTCTGGACAGAACCAAGAGACCCAGTACTTC

V: TRBV9
length: 13
size: -
D: -
J: TRBJ2-2
CDR3: CASTGVRTGELFF
DNA: TGTGCCAGCACAGGGGTTCGTACCGGGGAGCTGTTTTTT

V: TRBV28
length: 15
size: -
D: TRBD1
J: TRBJ2-7
CDR3: CASSPSGQGMDEQYF
DNA: TGTGCCAGCAGCCCCTCCGGACAGGGTATGGACGAGCAGTACTTC

V: TRBV2
length: 17
size: -
D: -
J: TRBJ2-6
CDR3: CALGVEQAPSGANVLTF
DNA: TGTGCCCTCGGTGTAGAACAGGCACCCTCTGGGGCCAACGTCCTGACTTTC

V: TRBV5-4
length: 15
size: -
D: -
J: TRBJ2-6
CDR3: CASSVGVAGANVLTF
DNA: TGTGCCAGCAGCGTAGGGGTAGCTGGGGCCAACGTCCTGACTTTC

V: TRBV2
length: 15
size: -
D: TRBD1
J: TRBJ1-2
CDR3: CASSEGQGYRSGYTF
DNA: TGTGCCAGCAGTGAAGGACAGGGGTATAGAAGTGGCTACACCTTC

V: TRBV4-3
length: 15
size: -
D: -
J: TRBJ2-3
CDR3: CASSLRDSPTDTQYF
DNA: TGCGCCAGCAGCCTCAGGGACTCCCCCACAGATACGCAGTATTTT

V: TRBV12-3/TRBV12-4
length: 13
size: -
D: -
J: TRBJ1-1
CDR3: CASSGGFNTEAFF
DNA: TGTGCCAGCAGTGGGGGGTTTAACACTGAAGCTTTCTTT

V: TRBV5-4
length: 15
size: -
D: -
J: TRBJ1-3
CDR3: CASSLRGPSGNTIYF
DNA: TGTGCCAGCAGCTTACGTGGCCCCTCTGGAAACACCATATATTTT

V: TRBV27
length: 17
size: -
D: TRBD2
J: TRBJ2-3
CDR3: CASSLRGGAGGTDTQYF
DNA: TGTGCCAGCAGTTTACGCGGGGGGGCGGGCGGCACAGATACGCAGTATTTT

V: TRBV7-9
length: 14
size: -
D: TRBD2
J: TRBJ2-5
CDR3: CASSRAGRGETQYF
DNA: TGTGCCAGCAGCCGAGCGGGGCGGGGAGAGACCCAGTACTTC

V: TRBV6-5
length: 13
size: -
D: -
J: TRBJ2-1
CDR3: CASSYPPSREQFF
DNA: TGTGCCAGCAGTTACCCCCCGTCGCGTGAGCAGTTCTTC

V: TRBV7-3
length: 17
size: -
D: TRBD1
J: TRBJ2-2
CDR3: CASRKNPGTGASGELFF
DNA: TGTGCCAGCAGAAAAAACCCAGGGACAGGTGCGAGCGGGGAGCTGTTTTTT

V: TRBV5-4
length: 14
size: -
D: TRBD1
J: TRBJ2-2
CDR3: CASGDRGVTGELFF
DNA: TGTGCCAGCGGGGACAGGGGGGTCACCGGGGAGCTGTTTTTT

V: TRBV4-2
length: 16
size: -
D: TRBD1
J: TRBJ1-1
CDR3: CASSQDAGPGGIEAFF
DNA: TGTGCCAGCAGCCAAGATGCGGGGCCAGGGGGCATTGAAGCTTTCTTT

V: TRBV6-5
length: 12
size: -
D: -
J: TRBJ1-2
CDR3: CASKQGNYGYTF
DNA: TGTGCCAGCAAACAGGGTAACTATGGCTACACCTTC

V: TRBV12-3/TRBV12-4
length: 11
size: -
D: -
J: TRBJ1-3
CDR3: CARRIVPTIYF
DNA: TGTGCCAGGCGTATCGTCCCCACCATATATTTT

V: TRBV9
length: 14
size: -
D: TRBD1
J: TRBJ2-7
CDR3: CASSADRASYEQYF
DNA: TGTGCCAGCAGCGCCGACAGGGCGTCCTACGAGCAGTACTTC

V: TRBV5-1
length: 14
size: once
D: -
J: TRBJ2-3
CDR3: CASRHSTGTDTQYF
DNA: TGCGCCAGCAGGCACTCGACCGGGACAGATACGCAGTATTTT

V: TRBV10-3
length: 13
size: once
D: -
J: TRBJ1-1
CDR3: CAISPDSPTEAFF
DNA: TGTGCCATCAGTCCGGACAGCCCCACTGAAGCTTTCTTT

V: TRBV3-1/TRBV3-2
length: 15
size: -
D: -
J: TRBJ1-2
CDR3: CASSQALGGVQGYTF
DNA: TGTGCCAGCAGCCAAGCTCTAGGGGGTGTGCAAGGCTACACCTTC

V: TRBV11-2
length: 13
size: -
D: TRBD1
J: TRBJ1-5
CDR3: CASSQGAGQPQHF
DNA: TGTGCCAGCAGCCAGGGGGCAGGACAGCCCCAGCATTTT

V: TRBV20-1
length: 11
size: -
D: -
J: TRBJ2-7
CDR3: CSSGGYYEQYF
DNA: TGCAGTTCCGGAGGCTACTACGAGCAGTACTTC

V: TRBV28
length: 14
size: -
D: -
J: TRBJ1-1
CDR3: CASSFLQGNTEAFF
DNA: TGTGCCAGCAGTTTCCTACAGGGGAACACTGAAGCTTTCTTT

V: TRBV23-1
length: 14
size: -
D: TRBD1
J: TRBJ1-5
CDR3: CASKDREDGQPQHF
DNA: TGCGCCAGCAAGGACAGGGAGGATGGACAGCCCCAGCATTTT

V: TRBV28
length: 13
size: -
D: -
J: TRBJ2-3
CDR3: CASGQASTDTQYF
DNA: TGTGCCAGTGGGCAGGCTAGCACAGATACGCAGTATTTT

V: TRBV30
length: 18
size: -
D: -
J: TRBJ1-6
CDR3: CARSKRAGAGSVGSPLHF
DNA: TGTGCTCGGAGTAAAAGGGCAGGGGCAGGATCGGTGGGTTCACCCCTCCACTTT

V: TRBV7-9
length: 17
size: -
D: TRBD2
J: TRBJ2-3
CDR3: CASSLARGADATDTQYF
DNA: TGTGCCAGCAGCTTAGCGCGGGGGGCGGACGCCACAGATACGCAGTATTTT

V: TRBV6-5
length: 15
size: -
D: -
J: TRBJ2-1
CDR3: CASSMRDGAYNEQFF
DNA: TGTGCCAGCAGTATGAGGGATGGGGCCTACAATGAGCAGTTCTTC

V: TRBV19
length: 16
size: few
D: -
J: TRBJ1-5
CDR3: CASSYPRGAGNQPQHF
DNA: TGTGCCAGTAGTTACCCTCGTGGGGCTGGTAATCAGCCCCAGCATTTT

V: TRBV5-5
length: 13
size: -
D: -
J: TRBJ2-2
CDR3: CASSPGGIGELFF
DNA: TGTGCCAGCAGTCCAGGGGGGATCGGGGAGCTGTTTTTT

V: TRBV13
length: 15
size: -
D: -
J: TRBJ1-6
CDR3: CASSLPGGSNSPLHF
DNA: TGTGCCAGCAGCTTACCGGGGGGGAGTAATTCACCCCTCCACTTT

V: TRBV30
length: 13
size: -
D: -
J: TRBJ1-2
CDR3: CAWSVRGGSGYTF
DNA: TGTGCCTGGAGTGTTCGGGGTGGAAGTGGCTACACCTTC

V: TRBV5-6
length: 15
size: -
D: -
J: TRBJ1-1
CDR3: CASSQTGGRDTEAFF
DNA: TGTGCCAGCAGTCAAACCGGGGGGCGCGACACTGAAGCTTTCTTT

V: TRBV7-9
length: 14
size: -
D: TRBD2
J: TRBJ2-7
CDR3: CASSPSGGAFEQYF
DNA: TGTGCCAGCAGCCCCAGCGGGGGGGCCTTCGAGCAGTACTTC

V: TRBV2
length: 11
size: -
D: TRBD1
J: TRBJ1-1
CDR3: CAIPGGTEAFF
DNA: TGTGCCATCCCAGGGGGGACTGAAGCTTTCTTT

V: TRBV5-5
length: 13
size: -
D: -
J: TRBJ2-5
CDR3: CASSENGEETQYF
DNA: TGTGCCAGCAGCGAGAATGGGGAGGAGACCCAGTACTTC

V: TRBV5-4
length: 15
size: -
D: TRBD2
J: TRBJ2-3
CDR3: CATRQTSGVIDTQYF
DNA: TGTGCCACCCGTCAGACTAGCGGGGTTATAGATACGCAGTATTTT

V: TRBV4-3
length: 15
size: -
D: TRBD2
J: TRBJ2-3
CDR3: CASSQLAGGLDTQYF
DNA: TGCGCCAGCAGCCAACTAGCGGGGGGGTTAGATACGCAGTATTTT

V: TRBV3-1/TRBV3-2
length: 15
size: -
D: -
J: TRBJ1-5
CDR3: CASSQSIIYNQPQHF
DNA: TGTGCCAGCAGCCAATCTATCATATACAATCAGCCCCAGCATTTT